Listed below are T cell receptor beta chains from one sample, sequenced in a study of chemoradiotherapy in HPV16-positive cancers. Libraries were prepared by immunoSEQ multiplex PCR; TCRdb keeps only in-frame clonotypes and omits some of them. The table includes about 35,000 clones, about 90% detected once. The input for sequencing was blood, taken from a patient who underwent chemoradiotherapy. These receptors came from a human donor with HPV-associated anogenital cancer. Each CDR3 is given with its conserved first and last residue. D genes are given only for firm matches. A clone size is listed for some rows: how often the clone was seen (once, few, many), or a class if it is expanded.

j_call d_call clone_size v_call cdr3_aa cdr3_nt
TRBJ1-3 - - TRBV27 CASSLNRDPGNTIYF TGTGCCAGCAGCCTTAACAGGGACCCTGGAAACACCATATATTTT
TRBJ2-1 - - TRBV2 CASSEQSTAAGSYNEQFF TGTGCCAGCAGTGAACAGAGTACGGCCGCTGGCTCCTACAATGAGCAGTTCTTC
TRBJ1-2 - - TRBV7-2 CASSLVGLGGYTF TGTGCCAGCAGCTTAGTGGGCCTTGGCGGCTACACCTTC
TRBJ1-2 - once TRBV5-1 CASSLTAGRNYGYTF TGCGCCAGCAGCTTGACAGCCGGGCGAAACTATGGCTACACCTTC
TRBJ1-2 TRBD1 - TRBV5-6 CASSPGQGYGYTF TGTGCCAGCAGCCCGGGACAGGGGTATGGCTACACCTTC
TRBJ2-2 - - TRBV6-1 CASIPGPGAAGELFF TGTGCCAGCATTCCCGGGCCGGGCGCTGCCGGGGAGCTGTTTTTT
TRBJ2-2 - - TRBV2 CASSDSWAGELFF TGTGCCAGCAGTGATAGTTGGGCCGGGGAGCTGTTTTTT
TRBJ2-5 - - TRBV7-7 CASSPSGGGGAGETQYF TGTGCCAGCAGCCCCTCAGGGGGGGGCGGGGCCGGAGAGACCCAGTACTTC
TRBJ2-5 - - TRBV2 CASSEGGTRYQETQYF TGTGCCAGCAGTGAAGGAGGGACACGGTACCAAGAGACCCAGTACTTC
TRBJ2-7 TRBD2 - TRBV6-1 CASSELGGGALEQYF TGTGCCAGCAGTGAATTGGGCGGGGGGGCCCTCGAGCAGTACTTC
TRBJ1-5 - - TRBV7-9 CASSLGRTDNQPQHF TGTGCCAGCAGCTTAGGTCGAACAGACAATCAGCCCCAGCATTTT
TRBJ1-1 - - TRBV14 CASSITGSTEAFF TGTGCCAGCAGTATTACAGGGTCCACTGAAGCTTTCTTT
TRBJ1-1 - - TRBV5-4 CASSTSAFRRGDVYEAFF TGTGCCAGCAGCACATCAGCGTTCCGGCGGGGGGACGTATATGAAGCTTTCTTT
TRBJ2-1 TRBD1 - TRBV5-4 CASSYVGQPDNEQFF TGTGCCAGCAGCTATGTGGGACAGCCGGACAATGAGCAGTTCTTC
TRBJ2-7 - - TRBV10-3 CAISELQLYEQYF TGTGCCATCAGTGAGTTACAGCTCTACGAGCAGTACTTC
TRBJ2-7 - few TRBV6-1 CASRQYTGMGEQYF TGTGCCAGCAGGCAGTACACAGGTATGGGGGAGCAGTACTTC
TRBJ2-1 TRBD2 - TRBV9 CASSVTSRLAGGSYNEQFF TGTGCCAGCAGCGTAACCTCCCGACTAGCGGGGGGGTCATACAATGAGCAGTTCTTC
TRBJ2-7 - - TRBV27 CASSLSTRFPNEQYF TGTGCCAGCAGTTTATCTACCCGTTTCCCGAACGAGCAGTACTTC
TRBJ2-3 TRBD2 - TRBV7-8 CASSLSLGAGGLRDTQYF TGTGCCAGCAGCTTAAGTTTGGGGGCGGGGGGCCTTAGAGATACGCAGTATTTT
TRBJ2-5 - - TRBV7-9 CASSLAARETQYF TGTGCCAGCAGCTTAGCGGCTCGAGAGACCCAGTACTTC
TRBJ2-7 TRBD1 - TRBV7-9 CASSFGGQGYEQYF TGTGCCAGCAGCTTTGGGGGACAGGGATACGAGCAGTACTTC
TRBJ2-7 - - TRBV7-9 CASSYPTPQGITYEQYF TGTGCCAGCAGCTACCCGACTCCCCAGGGAATCACCTACGAGCAGTACTTC
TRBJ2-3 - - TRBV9 CASSVSPLSTDTQYF TGTGCCAGCAGCGTATCCCCGTTAAGCACAGATACGCAGTATTTT
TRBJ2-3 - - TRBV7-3 CASSLGRGGDTQYF TGTGCCAGCAGCTTAGGCAGGGGCGGGGATACGCAGTATTTT
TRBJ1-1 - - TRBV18 CASSSLDSRTTEAFF TGTGCCAGCTCATCTTTGGACAGCCGGACCACTGAAGCTTTCTTT
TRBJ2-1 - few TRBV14 CASSQDLGPYNEQFF TGTGCCAGCAGCCAAGATCTCGGCCCATACAATGAGCAGTTCTTC
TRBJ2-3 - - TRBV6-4 CASSAGTLDSDTQYF TGTGCCAGCAGTGCCGGGACCCTTGATTCAGATACGCAGTATTTT
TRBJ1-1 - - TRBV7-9 CASSYQGRATEAFF TGTGCCAGCAGCTACCAAGGGCGGGCAACTGAAGCTTTCTTT
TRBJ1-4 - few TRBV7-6 CASSPAGRKRGEKLFF TGTGCCAGCAGCCCCGCGGGTCGTAAGAGGGGTGAAAAACTGTTTTTT
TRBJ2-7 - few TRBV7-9 CASRNGTGTYEQYF TGTGCCAGCAGGAACGGGACGGGGACCTACGAGCAGTACTTC
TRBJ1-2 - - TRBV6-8 CARSRPTYRGYTF TGTGCCAGATCTCGGCCCACGTATCGTGGCTACACCTTC
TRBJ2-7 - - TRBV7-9 CASSLERGEQYF TGTGCCAGCAGCTTAGAGAGGGGCGAGCAGTACTTC
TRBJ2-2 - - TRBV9 CASSPRGVGTGELFF TGTGCCAGCAGCCCCAGGGGGGTGGGGACCGGGGAGCTGTTTTTT
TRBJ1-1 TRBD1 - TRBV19 CASSIPTGGEAFF TGTGCCAGTAGTATACCGACAGGGGGCGAGGCTTTCTTT
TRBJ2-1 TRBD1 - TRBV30 CAWSGGGLRNEQFF TGTGCCTGGAGTGGAGGGGGCCTTAGGAATGAGCAGTTCTTC
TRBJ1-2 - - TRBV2 CASSAHYGYTF TGTGCCAGCAGCGCTCATTATGGCTACACCTTC
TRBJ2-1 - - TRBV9 CASSVPPQGTYNEQFF TGTGCCAGCAGCGTCCCCCCACAGGGGACTTACAATGAGCAGTTCTTC
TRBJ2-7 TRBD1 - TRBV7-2 CASSLASRQGRYEQYF TGTGCCAGCAGCTTAGCTTCCCGACAGGGGAGGTACGAGCAGTACTTC
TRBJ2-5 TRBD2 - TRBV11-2 CASRPGGGQETQYF TGTGCCAGCAGGCCCGGGGGGGGGCAAGAGACCCAGTACTTC
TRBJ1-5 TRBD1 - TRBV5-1 CASSPGQGNQPQHF TGCGCCAGCAGCCCAGGACAGGGAAATCAGCCCCAGCATTTT
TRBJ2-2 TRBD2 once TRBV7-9 CASTPPGLAHTGELFF TGTGCCAGCACTCCCCCCGGACTAGCCCACACCGGGGAGCTGTTTTTT
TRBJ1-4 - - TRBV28 CASTGTEKLFF TGTGCCAGCACAGGCACGGAAAAACTGTTTTTT
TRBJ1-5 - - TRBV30 CAWGTGGGGQPQHF TGTGCCTGGGGGACCGGGGGGGGCGGGCAGCCCCAGCATTTT
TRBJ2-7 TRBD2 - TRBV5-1 CASSLVGGRGYEQYF TGCGCCAGCAGCTTGGTAGGAGGGAGGGGCTACGAGCAGTACTTC